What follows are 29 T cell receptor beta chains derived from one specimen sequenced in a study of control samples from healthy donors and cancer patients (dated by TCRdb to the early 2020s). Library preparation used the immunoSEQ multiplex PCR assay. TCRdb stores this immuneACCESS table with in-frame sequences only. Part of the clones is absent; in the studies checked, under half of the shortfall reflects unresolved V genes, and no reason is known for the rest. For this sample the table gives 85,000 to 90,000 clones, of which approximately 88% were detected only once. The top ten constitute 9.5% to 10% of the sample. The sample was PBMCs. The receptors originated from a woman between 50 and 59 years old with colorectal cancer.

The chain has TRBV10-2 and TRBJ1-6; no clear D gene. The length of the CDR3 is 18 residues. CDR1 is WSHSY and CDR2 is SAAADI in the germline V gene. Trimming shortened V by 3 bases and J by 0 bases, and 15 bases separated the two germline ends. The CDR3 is CASSDKREYSSYNSPLHF. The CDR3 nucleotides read TGCGCCAGCAGTGACAAGCGGGAGTACAGCTCCTATAATTCACCCCTCCACTTT.

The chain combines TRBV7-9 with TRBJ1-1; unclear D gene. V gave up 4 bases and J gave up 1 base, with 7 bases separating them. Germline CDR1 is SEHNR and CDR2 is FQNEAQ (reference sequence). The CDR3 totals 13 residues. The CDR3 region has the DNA TGTGCCAGCAGCTCCGACGGGAACACTGAAGCTTTCTTT. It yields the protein CASSSDGNTEAFF.

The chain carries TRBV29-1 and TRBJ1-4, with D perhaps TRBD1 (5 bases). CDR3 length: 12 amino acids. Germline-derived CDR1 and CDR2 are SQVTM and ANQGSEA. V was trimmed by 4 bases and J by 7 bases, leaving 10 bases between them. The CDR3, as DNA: TGCAGCGTTGCAGGGTCTAGTGAAAAACTGTTTTTT. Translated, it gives CSVAGSSEKLFF.

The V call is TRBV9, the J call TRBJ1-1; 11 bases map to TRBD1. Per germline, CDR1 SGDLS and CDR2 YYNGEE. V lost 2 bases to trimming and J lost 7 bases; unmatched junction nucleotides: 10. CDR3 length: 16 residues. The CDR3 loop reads CASSVGGQGAFGEAFF. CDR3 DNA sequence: TGTGCCAGCAGCGTGGGTGGACAGGGGGCTTTTGGTGAAGCTTTCTTT.

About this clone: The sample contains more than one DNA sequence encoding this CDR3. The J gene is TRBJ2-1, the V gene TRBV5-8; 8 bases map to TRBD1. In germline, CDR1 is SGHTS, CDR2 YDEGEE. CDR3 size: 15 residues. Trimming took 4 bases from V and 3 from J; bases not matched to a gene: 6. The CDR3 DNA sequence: TGTGCCAGCAGCCCCACAGGGGGTCGCTACAATGAGCAGTTCTTC. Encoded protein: CASSPTGGRYNEQFF.

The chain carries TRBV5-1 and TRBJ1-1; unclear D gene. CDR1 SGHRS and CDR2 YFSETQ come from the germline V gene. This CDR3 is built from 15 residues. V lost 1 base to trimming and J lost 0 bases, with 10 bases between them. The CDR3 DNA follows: TGCGCCAGCAGCTTGCTTCCGGGAATGAACACTGAAGCTTTCTTT. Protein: CASSLLPGMNTEAFF. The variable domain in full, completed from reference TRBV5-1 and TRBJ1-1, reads KAGVTQTPRYLIKTRGQQVTLSCSPISGHRSVSWYQQTPGQGLQFLFEYFSETQRNKGNFPGRFSGRQFSNSRSEMNVSTLELGDSALYLCASSLLPGMNTEAFFGQGTRLTVV.

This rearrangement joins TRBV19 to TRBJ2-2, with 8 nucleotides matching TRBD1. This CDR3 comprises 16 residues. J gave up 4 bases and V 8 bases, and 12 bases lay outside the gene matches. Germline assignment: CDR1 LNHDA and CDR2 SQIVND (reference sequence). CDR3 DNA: TGTGCCAGTGGGCGGCAGGGGGCGGTGGGCACCGGGGAGCTGTTTTTT. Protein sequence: CASGRQGAVGTGELFF.

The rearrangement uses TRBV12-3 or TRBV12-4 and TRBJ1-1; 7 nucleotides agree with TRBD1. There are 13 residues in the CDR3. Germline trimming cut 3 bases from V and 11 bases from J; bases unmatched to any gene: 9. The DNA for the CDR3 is TGTGCCAGCAGTTTCTTTGGGGACAGTGTGGCTTTCTTT. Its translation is CASSFFGDSVAFF.

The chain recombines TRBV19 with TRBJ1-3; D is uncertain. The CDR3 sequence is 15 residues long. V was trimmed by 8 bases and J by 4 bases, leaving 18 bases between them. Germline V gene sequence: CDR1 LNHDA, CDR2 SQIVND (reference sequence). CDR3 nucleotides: TGTGCCAGTTCTATGAATACGGCTTCAGGAAACACCATATATTTT. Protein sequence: CASSMNTASGNTIYF.

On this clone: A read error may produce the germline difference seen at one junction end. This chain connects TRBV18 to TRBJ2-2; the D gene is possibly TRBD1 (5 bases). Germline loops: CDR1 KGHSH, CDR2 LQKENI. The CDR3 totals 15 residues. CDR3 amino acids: CASSPFAGNAGELFF. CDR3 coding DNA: TGTGCCAGCTCACCATTTGCAGGGAACGCCGGGGAGCTGTTTTTT. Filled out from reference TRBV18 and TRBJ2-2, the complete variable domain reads NAGVMQNPRHLVRRRGQEARLRCSPMKGHSHVYWYRQLPEEGLKFMVYLQKENIIDESGMPKERFSAEFPKEGPSILRIQQVVRGDSAAYFCASSPFAGNAGELFFGEGSRLTVL.

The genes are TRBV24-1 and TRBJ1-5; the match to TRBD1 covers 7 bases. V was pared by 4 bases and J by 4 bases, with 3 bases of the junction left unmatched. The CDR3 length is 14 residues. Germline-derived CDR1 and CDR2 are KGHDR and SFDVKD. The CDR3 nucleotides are TGTGCCACCAGTGACCTACAGGGGAATCAGCCCCAGCATTTT. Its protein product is CATSDLQGNQPQHF.

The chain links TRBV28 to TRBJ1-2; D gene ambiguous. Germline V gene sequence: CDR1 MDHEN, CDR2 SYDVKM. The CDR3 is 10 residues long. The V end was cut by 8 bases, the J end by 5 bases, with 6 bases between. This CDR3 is CASGQYGYTF. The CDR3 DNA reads TGTGCCAGCGGGCAGTATGGCTACACCTTC.

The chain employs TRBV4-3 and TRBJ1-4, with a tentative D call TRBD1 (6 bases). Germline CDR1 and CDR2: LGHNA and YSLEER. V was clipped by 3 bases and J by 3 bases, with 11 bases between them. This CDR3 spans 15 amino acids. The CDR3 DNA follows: TGCGCCAGCAGCCACCAGACAGGTTCTAATGAAAAACTGTTTTTT. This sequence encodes CASSHQTGSNEKLFF.

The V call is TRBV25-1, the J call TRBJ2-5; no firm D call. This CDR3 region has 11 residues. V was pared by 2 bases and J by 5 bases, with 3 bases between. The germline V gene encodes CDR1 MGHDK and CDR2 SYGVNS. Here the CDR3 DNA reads TGTGCCAGCAGTGAAACGGAGACCCAGTACTTC. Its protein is CASSETETQYF.

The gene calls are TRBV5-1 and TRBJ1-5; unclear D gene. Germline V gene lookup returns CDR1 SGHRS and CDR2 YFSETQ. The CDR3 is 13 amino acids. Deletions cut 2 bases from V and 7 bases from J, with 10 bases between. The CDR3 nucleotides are TGCGCCAGCAGCTTAGAGGGTACGCAGCCCCAGCATTTT. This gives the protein CASSLEGTQPQHF. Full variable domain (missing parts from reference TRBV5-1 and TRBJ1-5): KAGVTQTPRYLIKTRGQQVTLSCSPISGHRSVSWYQQTPGQGLQFLFEYFSETQRNKGNFPGRFSGRQFSNSRSEMNVSTLELGDSALYLCASSLEGTQPQHFGDGTRLSIL.

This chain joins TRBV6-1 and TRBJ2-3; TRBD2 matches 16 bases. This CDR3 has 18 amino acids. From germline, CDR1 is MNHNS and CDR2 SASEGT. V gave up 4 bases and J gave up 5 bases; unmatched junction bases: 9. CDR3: CASSVPGLAGGPGDTQYF. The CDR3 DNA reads TGTGCCAGCAGTGTCCCGGGACTAGCGGGGGGGCCGGGAGATACGCAGTATTTT.

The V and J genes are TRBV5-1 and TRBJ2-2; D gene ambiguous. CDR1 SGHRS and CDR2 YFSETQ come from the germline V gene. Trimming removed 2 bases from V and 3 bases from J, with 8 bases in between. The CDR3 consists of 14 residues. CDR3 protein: CASSLRFDTGELFF. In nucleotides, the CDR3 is TGCGCCAGCAGCTTAAGGTTTGACACCGGGGAGCTGTTTTTT.

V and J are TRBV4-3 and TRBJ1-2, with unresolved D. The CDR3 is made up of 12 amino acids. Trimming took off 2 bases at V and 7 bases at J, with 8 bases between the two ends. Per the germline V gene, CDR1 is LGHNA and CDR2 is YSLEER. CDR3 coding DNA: TGCGCCAGCAGCCAACATGGGCGTGGCTACACCTTC. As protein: CASSQHGRGYTF.

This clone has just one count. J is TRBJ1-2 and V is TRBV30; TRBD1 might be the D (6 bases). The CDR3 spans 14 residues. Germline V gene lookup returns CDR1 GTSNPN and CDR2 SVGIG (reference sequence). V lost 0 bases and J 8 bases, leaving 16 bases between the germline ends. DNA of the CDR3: TGTGCCTGGAGTGTAAAAGGGGGGAGGTTGGGCTACACCTTC. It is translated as CAWSVKGGRLGYTF.

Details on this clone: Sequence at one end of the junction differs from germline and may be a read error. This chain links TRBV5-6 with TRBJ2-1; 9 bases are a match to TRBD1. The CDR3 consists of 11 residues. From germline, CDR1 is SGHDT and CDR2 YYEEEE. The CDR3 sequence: CASTAGTGSLF. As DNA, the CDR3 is TGTGCCAGCACCGCCGGGACAGGGTCGCTCTTC.

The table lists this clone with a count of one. The CDR3 spells CASSLGGATEAFF. The DNA of the CDR3 is TGTGCCAGCAGCTTGGGGGGCGCGACTGAAGCTTTCTTT. V usage is TRBV5-4 and J usage is TRBJ1-1; D perhaps matches TRBD1 (5 bases). The CDR3 extends over 13 amino acids. V was clipped by 0 bases and J by 5 bases, with 8 bases between them. The germline gives CDR1 SGHNT, CDR2 YYREEE (reference sequence).

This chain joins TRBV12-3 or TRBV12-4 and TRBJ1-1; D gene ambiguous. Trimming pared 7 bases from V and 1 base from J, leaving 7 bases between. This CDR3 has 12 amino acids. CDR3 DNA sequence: TGTGCCAGCACCGGTGGGAACACTGAAGCTTTCTTT. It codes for CASTGGNTEAFF.

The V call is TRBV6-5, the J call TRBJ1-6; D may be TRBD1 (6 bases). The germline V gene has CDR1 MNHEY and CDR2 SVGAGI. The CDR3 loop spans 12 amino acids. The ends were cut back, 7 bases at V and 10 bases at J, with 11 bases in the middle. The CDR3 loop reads CASIGGTSPLHF. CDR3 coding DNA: TGTGCCAGCATAGGGGGTACCTCACCCCTCCACTTT.

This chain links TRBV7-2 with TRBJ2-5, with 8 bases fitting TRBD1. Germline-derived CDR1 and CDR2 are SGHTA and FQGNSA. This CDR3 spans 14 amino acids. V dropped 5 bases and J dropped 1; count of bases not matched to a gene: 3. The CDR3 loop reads CASSPGQAQETQYF. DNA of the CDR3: TGTGCCAGCAGCCCGGGACAGGCCCAAGAGACCCAGTACTTC.

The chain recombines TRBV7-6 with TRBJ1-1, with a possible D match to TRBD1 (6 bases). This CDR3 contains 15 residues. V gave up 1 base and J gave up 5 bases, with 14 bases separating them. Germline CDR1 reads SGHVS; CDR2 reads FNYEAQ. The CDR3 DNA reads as TGTGCCAGCAGCTTAGGGGCTACAGGGTATACTGAAGCTTTCTTT. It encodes CASSLGATGYTEAFF.

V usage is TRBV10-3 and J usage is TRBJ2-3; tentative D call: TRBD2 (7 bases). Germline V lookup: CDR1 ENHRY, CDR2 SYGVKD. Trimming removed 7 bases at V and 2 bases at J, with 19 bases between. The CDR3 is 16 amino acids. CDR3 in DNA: TGTGCCATCAAAGGGGGATGGGCGGGGGCCACAGATACGCAGTATTTT. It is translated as CAIKGGWAGATDTQYF.

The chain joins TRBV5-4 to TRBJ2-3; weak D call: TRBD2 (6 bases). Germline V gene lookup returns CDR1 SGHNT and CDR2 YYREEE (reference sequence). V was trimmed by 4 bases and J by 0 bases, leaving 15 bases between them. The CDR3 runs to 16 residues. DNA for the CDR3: TGTGCCAGCAGCCCGGACCGGGGGTGGAGCACAGATACGCAGTATTTT. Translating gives CASSPDRGWSTDTQYF.

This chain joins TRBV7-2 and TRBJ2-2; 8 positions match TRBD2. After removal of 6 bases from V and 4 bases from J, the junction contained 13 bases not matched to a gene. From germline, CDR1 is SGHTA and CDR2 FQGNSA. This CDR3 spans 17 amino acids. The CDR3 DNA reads TGTGCCAGCAGGCTAGGAAAGCTAGCGGGTTTCACCGGGGAGCTGTTTTTT. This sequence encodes CASRLGKLAGFTGELFF. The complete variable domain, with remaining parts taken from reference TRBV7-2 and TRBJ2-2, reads GAGVSQSPSNKVTEKGKDVELRCDPISGHTALYWYRQSLGQGLEFLIYFQGNSAPDKSGLPSDRFSAERTGGSVSTLTIQRTQQEDSAVYLCASRLGKLAGFTGELFFGEGSRLTVL.

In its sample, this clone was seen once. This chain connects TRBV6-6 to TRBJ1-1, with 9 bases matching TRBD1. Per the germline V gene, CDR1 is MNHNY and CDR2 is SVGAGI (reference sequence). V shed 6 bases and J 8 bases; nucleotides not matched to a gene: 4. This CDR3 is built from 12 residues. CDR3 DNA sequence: TGTGCCAGCAGACGGGACAGGGAGGAAGCTTTCTTT. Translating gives CASRRDREEAFF.